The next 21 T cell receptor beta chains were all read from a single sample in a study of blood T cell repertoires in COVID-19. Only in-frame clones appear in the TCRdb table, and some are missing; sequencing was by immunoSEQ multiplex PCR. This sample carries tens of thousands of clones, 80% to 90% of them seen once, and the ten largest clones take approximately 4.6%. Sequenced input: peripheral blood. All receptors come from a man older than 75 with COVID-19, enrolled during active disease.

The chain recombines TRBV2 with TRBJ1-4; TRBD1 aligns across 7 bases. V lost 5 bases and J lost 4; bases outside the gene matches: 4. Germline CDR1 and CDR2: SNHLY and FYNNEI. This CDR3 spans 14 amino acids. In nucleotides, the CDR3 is TGTGCCAGCAGTTCGGGACAGATTAATGAAAAACTGTTTTTT. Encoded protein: CASSSGQINEKLFF. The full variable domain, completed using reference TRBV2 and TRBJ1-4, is EPEVTQTPSHQVTQMGQEVILRCVPISNHLYFYWYRQILGQKVEFLVSFYNNEISEKSEIFDDQFSVERPDGSNFTLKIRSTKLEDSAMYFCASSSGQINEKLFFGSGTQLSVL.

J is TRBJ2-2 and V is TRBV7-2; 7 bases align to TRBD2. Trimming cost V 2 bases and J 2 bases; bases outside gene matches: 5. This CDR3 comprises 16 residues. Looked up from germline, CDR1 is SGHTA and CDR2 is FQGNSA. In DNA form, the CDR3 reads TGTGCCAGCAGCTTACGGGCTAGCGGAAACACCGGGGAGCTGTTTTTT. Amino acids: CASSLRASGNTGELFF.

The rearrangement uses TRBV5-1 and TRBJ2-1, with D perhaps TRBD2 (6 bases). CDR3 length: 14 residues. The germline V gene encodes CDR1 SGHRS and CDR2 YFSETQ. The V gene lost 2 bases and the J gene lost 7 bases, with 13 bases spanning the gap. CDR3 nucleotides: TGCGCCAGCAGCTTACCAGGAGGGCGAAATGAGCAGTTCTTC. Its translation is CASSLPGGRNEQFF.

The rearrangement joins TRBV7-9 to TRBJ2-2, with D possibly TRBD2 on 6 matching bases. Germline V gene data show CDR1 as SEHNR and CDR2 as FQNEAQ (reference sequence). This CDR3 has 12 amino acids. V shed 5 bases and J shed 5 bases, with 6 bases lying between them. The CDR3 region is CASSRETGELFF. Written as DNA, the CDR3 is TGTGCCAGCAGCCGGGAGACCGGGGAGCTGTTTTTT.

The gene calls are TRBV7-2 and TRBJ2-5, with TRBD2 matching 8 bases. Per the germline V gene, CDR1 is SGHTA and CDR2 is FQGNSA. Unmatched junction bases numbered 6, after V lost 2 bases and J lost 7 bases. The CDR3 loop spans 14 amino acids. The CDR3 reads CASSLTSGGGTQYF. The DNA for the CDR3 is TGTGCCAGCAGCTTAACTAGCGGTGGTGGGACCCAGTACTTC.

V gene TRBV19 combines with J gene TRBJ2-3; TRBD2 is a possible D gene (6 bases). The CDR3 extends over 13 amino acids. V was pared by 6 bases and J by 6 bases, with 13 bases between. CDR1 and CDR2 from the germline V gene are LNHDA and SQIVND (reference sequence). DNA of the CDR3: TGTGCCAGTAGGGCGACTAGTACGGATACGCAGTATTTT. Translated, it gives CASRATSTDTQYF.

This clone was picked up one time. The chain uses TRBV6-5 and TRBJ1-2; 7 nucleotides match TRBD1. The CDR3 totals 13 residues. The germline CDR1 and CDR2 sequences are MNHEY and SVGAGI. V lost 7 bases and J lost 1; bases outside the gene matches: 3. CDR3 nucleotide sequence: TGTGCCAGCACGACAGGGCTTAACTATGGCTACACCTTC. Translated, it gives CASTTGLNYGYTF.

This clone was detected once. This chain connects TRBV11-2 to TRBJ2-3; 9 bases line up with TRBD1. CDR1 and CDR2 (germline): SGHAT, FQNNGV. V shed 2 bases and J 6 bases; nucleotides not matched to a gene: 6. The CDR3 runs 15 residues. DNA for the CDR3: TGTGCCAGCAGCTTAACGGGGACAGGGACTGATACGCAGTATTTT. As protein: CASSLTGTGTDTQYF.

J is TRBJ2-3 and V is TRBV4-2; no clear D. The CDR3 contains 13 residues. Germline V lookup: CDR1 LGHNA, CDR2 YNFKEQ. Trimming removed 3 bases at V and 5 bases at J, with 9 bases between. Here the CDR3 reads CASSHAPRDTQYF. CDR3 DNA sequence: TGTGCCAGCAGCCACGCCCCTAGAGATACGCAGTATTTT.

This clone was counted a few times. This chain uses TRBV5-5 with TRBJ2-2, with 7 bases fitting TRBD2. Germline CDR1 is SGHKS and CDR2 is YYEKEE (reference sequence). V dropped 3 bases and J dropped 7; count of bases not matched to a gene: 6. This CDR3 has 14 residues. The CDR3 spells CASSYQRGGGELFF. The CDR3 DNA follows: TGTGCCAGCAGCTACCAGCGGGGCGGCGGGGAGCTGTTTTTT.

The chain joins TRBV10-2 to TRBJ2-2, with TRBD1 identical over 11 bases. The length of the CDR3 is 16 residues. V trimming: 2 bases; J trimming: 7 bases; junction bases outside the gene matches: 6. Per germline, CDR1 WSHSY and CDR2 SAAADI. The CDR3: CASSEIWTGGVGELFF. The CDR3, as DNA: TGCGCCAGCAGTGAGATCTGGACAGGGGGCGTCGGGGAGCTGTTTTTT.

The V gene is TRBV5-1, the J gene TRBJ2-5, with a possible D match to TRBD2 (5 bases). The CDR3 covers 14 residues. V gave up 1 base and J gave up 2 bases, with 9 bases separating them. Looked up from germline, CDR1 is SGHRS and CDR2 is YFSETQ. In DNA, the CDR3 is TGCGCCAGCAGCTTGTCCGGGATGCAAGAGACCCAGTACTTC. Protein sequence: CASSLSGMQETQYF.

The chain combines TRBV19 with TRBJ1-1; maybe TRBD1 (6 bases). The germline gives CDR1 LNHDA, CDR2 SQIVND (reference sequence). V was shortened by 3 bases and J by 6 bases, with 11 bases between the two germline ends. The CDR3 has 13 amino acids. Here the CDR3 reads CASSMGAGSEAFF. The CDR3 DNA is TGTGCCAGTAGTATGGGGGCCGGATCTGAAGCTTTCTTT.

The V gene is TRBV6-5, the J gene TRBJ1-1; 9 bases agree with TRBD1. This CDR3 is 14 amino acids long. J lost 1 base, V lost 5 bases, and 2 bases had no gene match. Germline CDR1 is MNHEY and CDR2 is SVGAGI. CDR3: CASSRDRENTEAFF. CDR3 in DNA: TGTGCCAGCAGTCGGGACAGGGAGAACACTGAAGCTTTCTTT.

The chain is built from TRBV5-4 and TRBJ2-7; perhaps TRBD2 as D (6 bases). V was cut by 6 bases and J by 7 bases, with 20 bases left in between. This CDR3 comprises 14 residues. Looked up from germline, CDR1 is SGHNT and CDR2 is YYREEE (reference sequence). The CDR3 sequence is CASTLDLVAGEQYF. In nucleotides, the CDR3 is TGTGCCAGCACCCTCGACCTCGTGGCGGGAGAGCAGTACTTC.

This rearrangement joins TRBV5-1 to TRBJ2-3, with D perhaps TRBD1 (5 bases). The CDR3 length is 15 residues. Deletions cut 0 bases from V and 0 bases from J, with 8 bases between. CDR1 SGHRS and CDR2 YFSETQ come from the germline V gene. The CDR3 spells CASSLATASTDTQYF. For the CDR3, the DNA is TGCGCCAGCAGCTTGGCGACAGCTAGCACAGATACGCAGTATTTT. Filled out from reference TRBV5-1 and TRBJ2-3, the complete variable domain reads KAGVTQTPRYLIKTRGQQVTLSCSPISGHRSVSWYQQTPGQGLQFLFEYFSETQRNKGNFPGRFSGRQFSNSRSEMNVSTLELGDSALYLCASSLATASTDTQYFGPGTRLTVL.

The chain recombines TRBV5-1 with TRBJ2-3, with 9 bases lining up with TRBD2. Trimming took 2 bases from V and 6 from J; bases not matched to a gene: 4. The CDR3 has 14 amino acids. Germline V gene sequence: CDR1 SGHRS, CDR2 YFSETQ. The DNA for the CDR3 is TGCGCCAGCAGCTTAGGCCTAGCGGGGGATACGCAGTATTTT. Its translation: CASSLGLAGDTQYF. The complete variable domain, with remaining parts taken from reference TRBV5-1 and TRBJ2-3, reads KAGVTQTPRYLIKTRGQQVTLSCSPISGHRSVSWYQQTPGQGLQFLFEYFSETQRNKGNFPGRFSGRQFSNSRSEMNVSTLELGDSALYLCASSLGLAGDTQYFGPGTRLTVL.

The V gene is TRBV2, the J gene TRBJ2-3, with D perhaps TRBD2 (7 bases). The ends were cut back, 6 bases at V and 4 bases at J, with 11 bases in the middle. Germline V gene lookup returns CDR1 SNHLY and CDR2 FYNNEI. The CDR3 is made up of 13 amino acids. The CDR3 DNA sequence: TGTGCCAGCAGCGGGGGGCCCCCAGATACGCAGTATTTT. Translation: CASSGGPPDTQYF.

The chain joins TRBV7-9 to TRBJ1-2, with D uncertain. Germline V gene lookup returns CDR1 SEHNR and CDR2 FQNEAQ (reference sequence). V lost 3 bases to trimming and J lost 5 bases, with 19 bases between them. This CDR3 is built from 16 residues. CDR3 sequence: CASSFTRGVGVYGYTF. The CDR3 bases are TGTGCCAGCAGCTTTACTCGTGGAGTCGGCGTATATGGCTACACCTTC.

CDR3 DNA: TGTGCCAGTAGTATAGCCGCATCGACGGGGGGGCTGGGTTACGAGCAGTACTTC. This encodes CASSIAASTGGLGYEQYF. The chain employs TRBV19 and TRBJ2-7; 8 positions match TRBD2. The trim removed 1 base at V and 4 bases at J, leaving 15 bases unmatched. The germline V gene has CDR1 LNHDA and CDR2 SQIVND (reference sequence). This CDR3 region has 18 residues.

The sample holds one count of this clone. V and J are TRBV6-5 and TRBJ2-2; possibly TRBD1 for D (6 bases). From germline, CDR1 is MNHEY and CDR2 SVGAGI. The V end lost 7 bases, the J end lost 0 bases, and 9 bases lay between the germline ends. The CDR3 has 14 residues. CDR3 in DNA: TGTGCCAGCACAGGGGCCGCGAACACCGGGGAGCTGTTTTTT. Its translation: CASTGAANTGELFF.